This T cell receptor beta chain was sequenced in a study of cytomegalovirus exposure and HLA in healthy donors. Overall study results and limits: There were reportedly fewer N-insertions in an Asian-associated ancestry cluster than the roughly 700-donor mean, in a later analysis. Most TCR sequences were rare, but some public TCRs occurred in many donors. Analysis performed later showed TCR beta chains linked to HLA being more clonally expanded than equally common others.

This clone has a handful of counts. The antigen is not known. V dropped 0 bases and J dropped 0 bases, with 8 bases sitting between them. Looked up from germline, CDR1 is SGDLS and CDR2 is YYNGEE. The CDR3 extends over 15 amino acids. PCR amplification relied on 60 Vbeta primers (plus 13 Jbeta primers). TCRdb keeps only in-frame clones here, not all; method: immunoSEQ multiplex PCR. The sample lists 150,000 to 200,000 clones; 60% to 80% were seen once. The chain has TRBV9 and TRBJ2-3, with a weak D call TRBD2 (6 bases). This receptor was taken from a man between 18 and 35 years old in good health and CMV-seropositive. Sequencing input: PBMCs. Written as DNA, the CDR3 is TGTGCCAGCAGCGTAGAGGGGACTAGCACAGATACGCAGTATTTT. It is translated as CASSVEGTSTDTQYF.